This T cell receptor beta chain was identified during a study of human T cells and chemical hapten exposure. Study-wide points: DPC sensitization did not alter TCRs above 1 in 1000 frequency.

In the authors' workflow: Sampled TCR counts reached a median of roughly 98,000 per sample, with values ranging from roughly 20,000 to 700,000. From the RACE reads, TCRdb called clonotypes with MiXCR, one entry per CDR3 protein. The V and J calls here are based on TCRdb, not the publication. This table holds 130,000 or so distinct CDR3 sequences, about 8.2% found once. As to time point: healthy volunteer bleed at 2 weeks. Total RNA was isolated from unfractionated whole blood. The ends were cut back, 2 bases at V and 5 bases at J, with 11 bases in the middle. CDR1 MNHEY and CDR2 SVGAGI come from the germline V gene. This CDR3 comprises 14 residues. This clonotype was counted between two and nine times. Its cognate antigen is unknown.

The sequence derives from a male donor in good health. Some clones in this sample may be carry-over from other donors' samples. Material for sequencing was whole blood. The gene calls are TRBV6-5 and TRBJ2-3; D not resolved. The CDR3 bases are TGTGCCAGCAGTTACGCCCCCGGTATAGATACGCAGTATTTT. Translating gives CASSYAPGIDTQYF.